The next 19 T cell receptor beta chains were all read from a single sample in a study of cytomegalovirus exposure and HLA in healthy donors. PCR amplification relied on 60 Vbeta primers (plus 13 Jbeta primers). The table came from immunoSEQ multiplex PCR; TCRdb's copy has only in-frame clones and leaves some out. This table holds 150,000 to 200,000 clones, around 80% found once. Material for sequencing was PBMCs. The receptors here all came from a woman aged 40-49 years in good health and CMV-seronegative.

The gene calls are TRBV2 and TRBJ2-1; TRBD2 aligns across 8 bases. Trimming cost V 8 bases and J 1 base; bases outside gene matches: 7. Germline V gene sequence: CDR1 SNHLY, CDR2 FYNNEI. CDR3 length: 15 amino acids. The CDR3 DNA reads as TGTGCCAGCCGACGGGCGGGAGGTTCCTACAATGAGCAGTTCTTC. Protein product: CASRRAGGSYNEQFF.

CDR3 DNA: TGTGCCAGCTCACCACCGCTGGACAGCCCCCAAGAGACCCAGTACTTC. Its protein product is CASSPPLDSPQETQYF. The rearrangement links TRBV18 to TRBJ2-5, with D possibly matching TRBD1 (6 bases). V lost 0 bases to trimming and J lost 1 base, with 12 bases between them. Per germline, CDR1 KGHSH and CDR2 LQKENI. This CDR3 contains 16 residues. Using reference TRBV18 and TRBJ2-5 for the parts outside the CDR3, the full variable domain is NAGVMQNPRHLVRRRGQEARLRCSPMKGHSHVYWYRQLPEEGLKFMVYLQKENIIDESGMPKERFSAEFPKEGPSILRIQQVVRGDSAAYFCASSPPLDSPQETQYFGPGTRLLVL.

This chain connects TRBV4-2 to TRBJ2-7, with D perhaps matching TRBD1 (5 bases). The CDR3 loop spans 15 amino acids. Trimming took 0 bases from V and 2 from J, leaving 11 bases between them. In germline, CDR1 is LGHNA, CDR2 YNFKEQ. In DNA, the CDR3 is TGTGCCAGCAGCCAAGATGGGGCTGAAGCCTACGAGCAGTACTTC. Protein: CASSQDGAEAYEQYF.

This clone turned up a few times. The chain couples TRBV11-3 to TRBJ1-4; D perhaps matches TRBD1 (6 bases). Germline V gene data show CDR1 as SGHNT and CDR2 as YENEEA. This CDR3 is built from 13 residues. V shed 5 bases and J shed 4 bases, with 8 bases lying between them. Written as DNA, the CDR3 is TGTGCCAGCAGCAAACAGGGTAATGAAAAACTGTTTTTT. Protein product: CASSKQGNEKLFF.

This chain links TRBV7-3 with TRBJ2-2, with 9 bases lining up with TRBD2. This CDR3 region has 15 residues. Trimming at V came to 5 bases and at J to 7 bases, leaving 8 bases not matched to a gene. Germline V gene lookup returns CDR1 SGHTA and CDR2 FQGTGA. This chain's CDR3 is CASSPGAGGDGELFF. CDR3 nucleotides: TGTGCCAGCAGCCCTGGGGCGGGAGGGGACGGGGAGCTGTTTTTT.

The V and J genes are TRBV18 and TRBJ2-2, with unresolved D. V lost 3 bases, J lost 6 bases, and 11 bases lay in between. Germline V lookup: CDR1 KGHSH, CDR2 LQKENI. The CDR3 runs to 14 residues. The CDR3 nucleotides read TGTGCCAGCTCACCCCCTGGTGCGTCCGGGGAGCTGTTTTTT. Its protein is CASSPPGASGELFF.

This chain connects TRBV5-1 to TRBJ2-3; 9 bases match TRBD2. Germline V gene sequence: CDR1 SGHRS, CDR2 YFSETQ. Trimming cost V 3 bases and J 0 bases; bases outside gene matches: 2. CDR3 length equals 15 residues. This chain's CDR3 is CASSSAGGSTDTQYF. In nucleotides, the CDR3 is TGCGCCAGCAGCTCAGCGGGGGGCAGCACAGATACGCAGTATTTT.

V gene TRBV6-1 combines with J gene TRBJ2-2; maybe TRBD2 (5 bases). Germline V gives CDR1 MNHNS, CDR2 SASEGT. CDR3 length: 13 residues. Trimming took 9 bases from V and 4 from J, leaving 12 bases between them. The CDR3 nucleotides read TGTGCCAGTTGGGAGCGGTTCACCGGGGAGCTGTTTTTT. It codes for CASWERFTGELFF.

The chain recombines TRBV4-1 with TRBJ1-6, with D possibly matching TRBD1 (5 bases). Per the germline V gene, CDR1 is MGHRA and CDR2 is YSYEKL. V was trimmed by 2 bases and J by 10 bases, leaving 12 bases between them. CDR3 size: 14 residues. CDR3 DNA sequence: TGCGCCAGCAGCCAAAGGCAGGGCAACTCACCCCTCCACTTT. Encoded protein: CASSQRQGNSPLHF.

The genes are TRBV6-1 and TRBJ2-3, with 12 bases matching TRBD2. The junction had 0 bases not matched to a gene; V was cut back by 1 base and J by 4 bases. The CDR3 consists of 15 residues. Germline CDR1 MNHNS, CDR2 SASEGT. The DNA of the CDR3 is TGTGCCAGCAGTGAAGGACTAGCGGGAGCAGATACGCAGTATTTT. It translates to CASSEGLAGADTQYF.

J is TRBJ1-3 and V is TRBV5-6; 7 bases map to TRBD1. Germline loops: CDR1 SGHDT, CDR2 YYEEEE. This CDR3 has 17 residues. J lost 0 bases, V lost 4 bases, and 10 bases had no gene match. The DNA of the CDR3 is TGTGCCAGCAGCACGACAGGGCTCGGACACTCTGGAAACACCATATATTTT. This encodes CASSTTGLGHSGNTIYF.

This sequence joins TRBV7-2 and TRBJ1-5; possible D gene TRBD1, 6 bases. This CDR3 region has 15 residues. Germline V gives CDR1 SGHTA, CDR2 FQGNSA. V lost 5 bases and J lost 4, with 15 bases in between. The CDR3 loop reads CASSLSSTGNQPQHF. The CDR3 DNA sequence: TGTGCCAGCAGCCTATCCAGCACAGGGAATCAGCCCCAGCATTTT. Full variable domain (rest looked up from reference TRBV7-2 and TRBJ1-5): GAGVSQSPSNKVTEKGKDVELRCDPISGHTALYWYRQSLGQGLEFLIYFQGNSAPDKSGLPSDRFSAERTGGSVSTLTIQRTQQEDSAVYLCASSLSSTGNQPQHFGDGTRLSIL.

The genes are TRBV30 and TRBJ2-5, with 8 bases matching TRBD1. Germline V gene data show CDR1 as GTSNPN and CDR2 as SVGIG (reference sequence). J was trimmed by 5 bases and V by 3 bases; bases with no gene match: 8. CDR3 length: 14 residues. CDR3 in DNA: TGTGCCTGGAGCCAGGACAGGGCCAGGGAGACCCAGTACTTC. It encodes CAWSQDRARETQYF.

This clone was detected only a few times. This chain uses TRBV19 with TRBJ2-2; D not certain. The CDR3 covers 16 residues. From germline, CDR1 is LNHDA and CDR2 SQIVND (reference sequence). Trimming cost V 7 bases and J 3 bases, with 18 bases left between them. The CDR3 sequence: CASTASTPLDTGELFF. CDR3 sequence (DNA): TGTGCCAGTACCGCCTCGACACCCCTGGACACCGGGGAGCTGTTTTTT.

This clone turned up a few times. This chain uses TRBV4-2 with TRBJ1-5; D is unresolved. The CDR3 totals 15 residues. Germline lookup yields CDR1 LGHNA and CDR2 YNFKEQ. Deletions cut 1 base from V and 5 bases from J, with 12 bases between. CDR3 sequence (DNA): TGTGCCAGCAGCCAAGGAGGGCCAGCCCATCAGCCCCAGCATTTT. This sequence encodes CASSQGGPAHQPQHF.

V usage is TRBV6-1 and J usage is TRBJ1-3; tentative D call: TRBD1 (5 bases). The CDR3 extends over 18 amino acids. CDR1 is MNHNS and CDR2 is SASEGT in the germline V gene. V dropped 4 bases and J dropped 0 bases, with 19 bases sitting between them. The CDR3 loop reads CASSGLQGLSSSGNTIYF. CDR3 DNA: TGTGCCAGCAGTGGACTCCAGGGCCTCAGCTCCTCTGGAAACACCATATATTTT.

V usage is TRBV23-1 and J usage is TRBJ2-7; a possible D gene is TRBD1 (6 bases). TRBV23-1 is identified as an open reading frame with a role that is uncertain. The CDR3 covers 15 residues. Trimming pared 4 bases from V and 4 bases from J, leaving 17 bases between. CDR3 in DNA: TGCGCCAGCAGTCTTCTGGGACACCTAACTTACGAGCAGTACTTC. This encodes CASSLLGHLTYEQYF.

This chain joins TRBV11-3 and TRBJ2-7, with 7 bases that match TRBD1. CDR3 size: 15 residues. The V gene's germline CDR1 is SGHNT and CDR2 YENEEA. Trimming cost V 1 base and J 9 bases; bases outside gene matches: 12. The CDR3 nucleotides are TGTGCCAGCAGCTTAGTGGACAGGAAAACCAACGGGCAGTACTTC. Translated: CASSLVDRKTNGQYF.

The V gene is TRBV11-2, the J gene TRBJ2-5; maybe TRBD1 (6 bases). Trimming took off 3 bases at V and 2 bases at J, with 7 bases between the two ends. Per the germline V gene, CDR1 is SGHAT and CDR2 is FQNNGV. The CDR3 has 13 residues. CDR3 loop: CASSFGQQETQYF. The CDR3 nucleotides read TGTGCCAGCAGCTTCGGACAGCAAGAGACCCAGTACTTC. Supplemented by reference TRBV11-2 and TRBJ2-5, the full variable domain reads EAGVAQSPRYKIIEKRQSVAFWCNPISGHATLYWYQQILGQGPKLLIQFQNNGVVDDSQLPKDRFSAERLKGVDSTLKIQPAKLEDSAVYLCASSFGQQETQYFGPGTRLLVL.